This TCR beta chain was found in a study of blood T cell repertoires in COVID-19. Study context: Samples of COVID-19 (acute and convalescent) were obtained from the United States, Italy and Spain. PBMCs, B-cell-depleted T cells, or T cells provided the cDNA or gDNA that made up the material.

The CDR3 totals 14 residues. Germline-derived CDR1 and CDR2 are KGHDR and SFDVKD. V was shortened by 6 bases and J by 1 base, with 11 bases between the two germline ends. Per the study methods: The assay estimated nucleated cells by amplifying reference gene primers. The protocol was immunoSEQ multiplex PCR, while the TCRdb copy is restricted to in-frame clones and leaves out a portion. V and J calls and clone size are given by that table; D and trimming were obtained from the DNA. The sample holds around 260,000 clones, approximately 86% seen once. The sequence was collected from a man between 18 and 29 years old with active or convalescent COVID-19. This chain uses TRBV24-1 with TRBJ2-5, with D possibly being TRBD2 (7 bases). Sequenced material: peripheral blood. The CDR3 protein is CATSWGGAQETQYF. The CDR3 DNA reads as TGTGCCACCAGTTGGGGGGGGGCCCAAGAGACCCAGTACTTC.